The entry below describes one T cell receptor (beta chain). Its antigen remains unidentified. Sample-barcoded 5' priming and a J-beta primer mix drove a second PCR of roughly 7 to 11 cycles. TCRdb processed the 5' RACE reads anew with MiXCR; each CDR3 protein has one entry. The repertoire holds around 900,000 distinct CDR3 sequences, with 51% as singletons. The data originate from a study of blood T cells in healthy people across ages. With 4 bases removed from V and 11 bases from J, the gap between germline ends came to 21 bases. The CDR3 extends over 15 amino acids. Germline V gene sequence: CDR1 MDHEN, CDR2 SYDVKM. Broader study findings: Underestimates were what the diversity estimates from one million T cells were considered to be. Reliance upon unsorted PBMCs precluded definitive naive versus antigen-experienced comparison. Among T cells, TCR beta diversity per million cells dropped roughly linearly as age rose.

The TCR sequence derives from a woman aged 55-69 years in good health. This rearrangement joins TRBV28 to TRBJ1-5, with D unresolved. The sequenced material came from blood. CDR3 region: CASSSHGIPAGAQHF. CDR3 in DNA: TGTGCCAGCAGTTCCCACGGGATTCCAGCCGGGGCCCAGCATTTT.